Listed below are T cell receptor beta chains from one sample, sequenced in a study of blood T cells in healthy people across ages. TCRdb recomputed calls from the 5' RACE reads with MiXCR, one row per CDR3 protein. Of hundreds of thousands of distinct CDR3 sequences listed, more than 40% are singletons. Sequences were obtained from blood. The receptors here all came from a woman aged 60 to 75 in good health. CDR3s include the opening cysteine and the closing phenylalanine or tryptophan. Fields, in order: J gene, clone size, CDR3 length, D gene, V gene, CDR3 DNA, CDR3 protein. A D gene is named only where the DNA matches it firmly. The size entry is marked missing in some rows and otherwise reads once, few, many or a size class.

TRBJ2-5	-	13	-	TRBV30	TGTGCCTGGAGTGGGGGACCAGTGAATGAGCAGTACTTC	CAWSGGPVNEQYF
TRBJ2-5	many	13	TRBD2	TRBV5-1	TGCGCCAGCAGCCGGGGGGGGCAAGAGACCCAGTACTTC	CASSRGGQETQYF
TRBJ2-7	-	13	-	TRBV18	TGTGCCAGCTCACCGATTGCGGAACGCGAGCAGTACTTC	CASSPIAEREQYF
TRBJ2-3	-	16	-	TRBV7-9	TGTGCCAGCTCTATCGTCGGGACCTCTAGCACAGATACGCAGTATTTT	CASSIVGTSSTDTQYF
TRBJ2-1	-	14	-	TRBV29-1	TGCAGCGGTCAACAGGATATAATCTACAATGAGCAGTTCTTC	CSGQQDIIYNEQFF
TRBJ2-7	few	15	TRBD1	TRBV27	TGTGCCAGCAGGCCATACCGGGACAGGGTTTACGAGCAGTACTTC	CASRPYRDRVYEQYF
TRBJ2-1	-	16	-	TRBV7-2	TGTGCCAGCAGCTTAGCGGGAGTAGGGCTTGGAGATGAGCAGTTCTTC	CASSLAGVGLGDEQFF
TRBJ2-4	-	18	TRBD1	TRBV27	TGTGCCAGCAGTTTCTCCGGGACAGGGTATTTCGGGAAAAACATTCAGTACTTC	CASSFSGTGYFGKNIQYF
TRBJ1-2	many	13	-	TRBV7-2	TGTGCCAGCAGCTTCGGATCTAACTATGGCTACACCTTC	CASSFGSNYGYTF
TRBJ2-5	few	13	-	TRBV28	TGTGCCAGCAGTTTACCGTACCAAGAGACCCAGTACTTC	CASSLPYQETQYF
TRBJ2-7	-	15	-	TRBV7-2	TGTGCCAGCAGCTTAGCCTACAGGGCGGGAAACGAGCAGTACTTC	CASSLAYRAGNEQYF
TRBJ2-7	few	15	-	TRBV5-1	TGCGCCAGCAGCTTTGACCGATCGAGCTCCTACGAGCAGTACTTC	CASSFDRSSSYEQYF
TRBJ2-3	few	15	TRBD2	TRBV7-2	TGTGCCAGCAGCTTTATCGGGACTAGCGGGGATACGCAGTATTTT	CASSFIGTSGDTQYF
TRBJ1-4	once	11	-	TRBV3-1	TGTGCCAGCAGCCAAGGGAGAAAACTGTTTTTT	CASSQGRKLFF
TRBJ2-7	-	16	TRBD1	TRBV28	TGTGCCAGCAGTCCGCGATACAGGGGGCACTCCTACGAGCAGTACTTC	CASSPRYRGHSYEQYF
TRBJ1-5	-	17	TRBD1	TRBV4-2	TGTGCCAGCAGCCAAGATCTAGGGACAGGGGAGGGTCAGCCCCAGCATTTT	CASSQDLGTGEGQPQHF
TRBJ2-7	few	14	TRBD1	TRBV6-6	TGTGCCAGCAGTTACGGACAGGGGGGGTACGAGCAGTACTTC	CASSYGQGGYEQYF
TRBJ2-3	-	18	-	TRBV6-5	TGTGCCAGCAGTTTACGCCCGACTAGAGTGCGGGGCACAGATACGCAGTATTTT	CASSLRPTRVRGTDTQYF
TRBJ2-7	-	17	TRBD1	TRBV7-2	TGTGCCAGCAGCTTAGGCCTCGGACAGGGGGCCGCCTACGAGCAGTACTTC	CASSLGLGQGAAYEQYF
TRBJ2-1	-	15	TRBD2	TRBV29-1	TGCAGCGGCTATCCGGGACTAGCGGGACCCGGCAAGCAGTTCTTC	CSGYPGLAGPGKQFF
TRBJ2-7	few	13	-	TRBV6-6	TGTGCCAGCAGTTACAGCCATTCCTACGAGCAGTACTTC	CASSYSHSYEQYF
TRBJ2-5	-	14	TRBD1	TRBV7-9	TGTGCCAGCAGCTCGGACAGGGAGAGCAATGAGCAGTACTTC	CASSSDRESNEQYF
TRBJ2-1	few	13	-	TRBV5-1	TGCGCCAGCAGCGTTAGCGGAGACAATGAGCAGTTCTTC	CASSVSGDNEQFF
TRBJ2-1	few	14	TRBD1	TRBV15	TGTGCCACCAGCCCGGGACAGGGGTACAATGAGCAGTTCTTC	CATSPGQGYNEQFF
TRBJ2-1	-	16	-	TRBV7-2	TGTGCCAGCAGCGAAGACCGACAGAAATCCTACAATGAGCAGTTCTTC	CASSEDRQKSYNEQFF
TRBJ2-3	once	15	TRBD2	TRBV7-2	TGTGCCAGCAGCTCTAGCGGGAGGCCCTCAGATACGCAGTATTTT	CASSSSGRPSDTQYF
TRBJ1-6	-	14	TRBD1	TRBV28	TGTGCCAGCAGGACAGGGGGACTGTATTCACCCCTCCACTTT	CASRTGGLYSPLHF
TRBJ1-1	-	14	-	TRBV20-1	TGCAGTGTCGTAGATAGAGGAATGAACACTGAAGCTTTCTTT	CSVVDRGMNTEAFF
TRBJ2-7	few	11	-	TRBV20-1	TGCAGTGCTAGAATCCCCTACGAGCAGTACTTC	CSARIPYEQYF
TRBJ2-7	-	17	-	TRBV27	TGTGCCAGCAGTCATCTCGGGGGCAGGGGAGCCTACAATGAGCAGTACTTC	CASSHLGGRGAYNEQYF
TRBJ2-5	few	15	-	TRBV3-1	TGTGCCAGCAGCCTAGGTCGCGGAAAGGGGGAGACCCAGTACTTC	CASSLGRGKGETQYF
TRBJ2-1	-	17	TRBD2	TRBV20-1	TGCAGTGCTAAGAGTGCGACCGGGACTAGAAGGTACAATGAGCAGTTCTTC	CSAKSATGTRRYNEQFF
TRBJ2-1	-	13	-	TRBV30	TGTGCCTGGAGTGTACTCGGGGGTAACGAGCAGTTCTTC	CAWSVLGGNEQFF
TRBJ1-1	-	14	-	TRBV12-3/TRBV12-4	TGTGCCAGCAGATCAAGGCAGGATGATACTGAAGCTTTCTTT	CASRSRQDDTEAFF